This T cell receptor beta chain emerged from a study of T cells in Graves' hyperthyroidism and ophthalmopathy. This clonotype was detected many times. Looked up from germline, CDR1 is SGHRS and CDR2 is YFSETQ. The germline V and J ends were trimmed by 1 base and 0 bases, with 4 bases remaining between them. This CDR3 contains 13 residues. RNA transcripts provided the source from which TCR beta CDR3 regions were amplified. RT-PCR in the first round (using the HTBI primer set) targeted the TCR CDR3. From the multiplex PCR reads, TCRdb called clonotypes with MiXCR, one entry per CDR3 protein. The sample contains 550,000 to 650,000 distinct CDR3 sequences, about 14% of which appear only once.

The rearrangement joins TRBV5-1 to TRBJ1-1; D is ambiguous. The sequencing sample was made of blood. This TCR came from a middle-aged woman with Graves' hyperthyroidism. CDR3 nucleotide sequence: TGCGCCAGCAGCTTGATGATGAACACTGAAGCTTTCTTT. It is translated as CASSLMMNTEAFF.